This entry describes one T cell receptor beta chain. This clonotype has ten or more counts. Its antigen has not been determined. A much more abundant neighbour one base away suggests this may be a read error. The CDR3 goes from the cysteine to the phenylalanine over 13 residues. Of the read, only the CDR3 DNA is kept; its 39 bases are in frame from base 1. CDR1 and CDR2 (MNHNS, SASEGT) derive from the germline V gene. The data originate from a study of tumor-infiltrating lymphocytes in oesophageal squamous cell carcinoma (dated by TCRdb to between 2015 and 2016). Libraries were made using PCR. Instrument used: Illumina HiSeq 2000. TCRdb's own reprocessing of the public reads used fastp at Q25 and MiXCR and kept productive beta chains. Rows merge per CDR3 protein into single entries with the most common DNA and genes. For this sample the table gives 15,000 to 20,000 distinct CDR3 sequences, of which about 50% were detected only once. The ten largest clones capture around 42% of the sample.

This receptor was taken from a female donor with esophageal squamous cell carcinoma. The V and J genes are TRBV6-1 and TRBJ2-1; no D gene can be assigned with confidence. Near its end, the DNA agrees better with TRBJ2-7, so the J call may be wrong. The sample consisted of normal esophageal tissue next to the tumor. The CDR3 protein: CASMQDSYNEQYF. The DNA sequence follows: TGTGCCAGCATGCAAGACTCCTACAATGAGCAGTACTTC.